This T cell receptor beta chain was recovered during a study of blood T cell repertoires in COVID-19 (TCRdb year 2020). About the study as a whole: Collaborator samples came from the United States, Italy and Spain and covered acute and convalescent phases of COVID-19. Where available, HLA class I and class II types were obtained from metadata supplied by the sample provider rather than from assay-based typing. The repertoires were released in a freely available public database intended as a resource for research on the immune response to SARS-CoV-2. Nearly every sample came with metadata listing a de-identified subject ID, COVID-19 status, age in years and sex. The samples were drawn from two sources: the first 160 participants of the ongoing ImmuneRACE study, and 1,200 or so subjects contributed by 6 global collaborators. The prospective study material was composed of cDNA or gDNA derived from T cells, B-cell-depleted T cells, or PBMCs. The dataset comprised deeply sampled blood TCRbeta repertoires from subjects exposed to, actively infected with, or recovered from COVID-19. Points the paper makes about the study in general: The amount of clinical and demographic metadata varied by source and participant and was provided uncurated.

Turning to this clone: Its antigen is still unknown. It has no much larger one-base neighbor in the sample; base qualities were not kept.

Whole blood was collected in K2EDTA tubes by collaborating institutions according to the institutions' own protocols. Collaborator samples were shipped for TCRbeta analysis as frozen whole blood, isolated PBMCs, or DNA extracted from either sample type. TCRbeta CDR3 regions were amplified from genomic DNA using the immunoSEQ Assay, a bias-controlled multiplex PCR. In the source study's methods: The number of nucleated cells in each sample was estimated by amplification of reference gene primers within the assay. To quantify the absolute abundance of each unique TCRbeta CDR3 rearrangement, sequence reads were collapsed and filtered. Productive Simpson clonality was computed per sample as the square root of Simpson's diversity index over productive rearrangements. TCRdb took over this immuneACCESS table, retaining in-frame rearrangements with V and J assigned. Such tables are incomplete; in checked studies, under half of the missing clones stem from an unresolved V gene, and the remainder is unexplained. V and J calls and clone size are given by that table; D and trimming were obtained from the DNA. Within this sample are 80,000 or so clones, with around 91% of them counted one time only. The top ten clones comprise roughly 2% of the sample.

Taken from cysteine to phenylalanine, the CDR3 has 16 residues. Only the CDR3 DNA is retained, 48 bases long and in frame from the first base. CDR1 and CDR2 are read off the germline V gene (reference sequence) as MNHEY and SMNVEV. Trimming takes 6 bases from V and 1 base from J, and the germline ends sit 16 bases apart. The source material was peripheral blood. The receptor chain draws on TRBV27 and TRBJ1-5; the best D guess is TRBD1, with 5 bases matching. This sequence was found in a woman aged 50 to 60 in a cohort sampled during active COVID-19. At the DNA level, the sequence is TGTGCCAGCAGGGGGATCCAGGGAGGAAGCAATCAGCCCCAGCATTTT. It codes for CASRGIQGGSNQPQHF.